The 13 T cell receptor beta chains given below trace back to one sample, sequenced in a study of a mutant IDH1 vaccine in newly diagnosed glioma. Which antigens these TCRs recognize remains unknown. Described time point: week 5, during vaccination. Alongside topical imiquimod, each dose of vaccine comprised 300 ug of mutant IDH1 20-mer peptide. Here immunoSEQ multiplex PCR was the method, and the copy in TCRdb shows in-frame clones only, minus some. The sample has some 36,000 clones; roughly 80% are singletons. The sequenced sample was PBMCs, obtained from a glioma patient whose treatment included an IDH1 peptide vaccine. The receptors come from a man aged 50 or older with glioma.

The chain joins TRBV28 to TRBJ2-3; 9 nucleotides line up with TRBD1. V was clipped by 4 bases and J by 0 bases; unmatched bases: 2. The CDR3 spans 15 residues. The germline V gene encodes CDR1 MDHEN and CDR2 SYDVKM. The CDR3 loop reads CASSSGTGSTDTQYF. Here the CDR3 DNA reads TGTGCCAGCAGTTCCGGGACAGGGAGCACAGATACGCAGTATTTT.

J is TRBJ2-3 and V is TRBV19; TRBD2 matches 7 bases. The CDR3 sequence is 13 residues long. With 6 bases clipped from V and 4 bases from J, the junction kept 4 bases outside the gene matches. CDR1 LNHDA and CDR2 SQIVND come from the germline V gene (reference sequence). As DNA, the CDR3 is TGTGCCAGTAGCACGGGAGGCCCAGATACGCAGTATTTT. This codes for CASSTGGPDTQYF.

There are a few counts of this clone. V gene TRBV5-4 combines with J gene TRBJ2-7; D might be TRBD1 or TRBD2, each matching 6 bases. CDR1 is SGHNT and CDR2 is YYREEE in the germline V gene (reference sequence). The CDR3 totals 15 residues. The V end lost 3 bases, the J end lost 5 bases, and 18 bases lay between the germline ends. CDR3 in amino acids: CASSSRGLLRDEQYF. The CDR3 DNA follows: TGTGCCAGCAGCTCACGGGGGCTCCTCAGGGACGAGCAGTACTTC.

The chain joins TRBV19 to TRBJ2-1; no definite D call. Trimming cost V 4 bases and J 0 bases, with 13 bases left between them. Per germline, CDR1 LNHDA and CDR2 SQIVND (reference sequence). The CDR3 has 16 amino acids. DNA for the CDR3: TGTGCCAGTAGTAGGCCCGGTCGGAGCTCCTACAATGAGCAGTTCTTC. Translation gives CASSRPGRSSYNEQFF.

The chain has TRBV6-5 and TRBJ2-2, with 7 bases identical to TRBD1. Germline CDR1 and CDR2: MNHEY and SVGAGI. The length of the CDR3 is 15 residues. The ends lost 6 bases at V and 1 base at J; junction bases unmatched: 5. The CDR3 DNA follows: TGTGCCAGCAGCCGTTACAGGGGGAACACCGGGGAGCTGTTTTTT. This gives the protein CASSRYRGNTGELFF.

This clone appeared a single time. The V and J genes are TRBV29-1 and TRBJ2-7, with D maybe TRBD1 (6 bases). Germline V gene lookup returns CDR1 SQVTM and CDR2 ANQGSEA. The CDR3 is 12 amino acids. The V end lost 8 bases, the J end lost 7 bases, and 18 bases lay between the germline ends. CDR3 loop: CSPVDSQGEQYF. CDR3 bases: TGCAGCCCCGTCGACTCCCAGGGGGAGCAGTACTTC.

V and J are TRBV6-5 and TRBJ2-1; TRBD1 aligns across 7 bases. The V and J ends lost 6 bases and 4 bases, in that order; junction bases with no gene match: 9. The germline V gene encodes CDR1 MNHEY and CDR2 SVGAGI. The CDR3 length is 15 residues. CDR3 residues: CASRTGNQKYNEQFF. The CDR3 DNA reads as TGTGCCAGCAGGACAGGGAACCAAAAATACAATGAGCAGTTCTTC.

This clone came up once. This rearrangement joins TRBV27 to TRBJ2-5; 10 nucleotides agree with TRBD1. Trimming removed 6 bases from V and 3 bases from J; junction bases left unmatched: 4. CDR1 and CDR2 from the germline V gene are MNHEY and SMNVEV (reference sequence). This CDR3 contains 14 residues. CDR3 protein: CASRKTGGKETQYF. DNA of the CDR3: TGTGCCAGCAGGAAGACAGGGGGCAAAGAGACCCAGTACTTC.

The chain carries TRBV25-1 and TRBJ1-1; perhaps TRBD1 as D (5 bases). The V end was cut by 4 bases, the J end by 0 bases, with 15 bases between. Germline CDR1 and CDR2: MGHDK and SYGVNS. The CDR3 loop spans 16 amino acids. The CDR3 loop is CASSAFTTDMNTEAFF. The CDR3 coding sequence is TGTGCCAGCAGTGCCTTCACGACAGATATGAACACTGAAGCTTTCTTT. Supplemented by reference TRBV25-1 and TRBJ1-1, the full variable domain reads EADIYQTPRYLVIGTGKKITLECSQTMGHDKMYWYQQDPGMELHLIHYSYGVNSTEKGDLSSESTVSRIRTEHFPLTLESARPSHTSQYLCASSAFTTDMNTEAFFGQGTRLTVV.

V is TRBV5-1 and J is TRBJ2-6; D gene uncertain. Germline values: CDR1 SGHRS, CDR2 YFSETQ. Between the trimmed V and J ends, which lost 3 bases and 4 bases, there was a span of 11 bases. This CDR3 is 15 amino acids long. CDR3 sequence: CASSSQVQGANVLTF. The CDR3 DNA sequence: TGCGCCAGCAGCTCTCAGGTGCAGGGGGCCAACGTCCTGACTTTC. The variable domain in full, completed from reference TRBV5-1 and TRBJ2-6, reads KAGVTQTPRYLIKTRGQQVTLSCSPISGHRSVSWYQQTPGQGLQFLFEYFSETQRNKGNFPGRFSGRQFSNSRSEMNVSTLELGDSALYLCASSSQVQGANVLTFGAGSRLTVL.

This chain uses TRBV19 with TRBJ1-6; D uncertain. Trimming cost V 7 bases and J 1 base, with 5 bases left between them. Germline lookup yields CDR1 LNHDA and CDR2 SQIVND (reference sequence). The CDR3 runs 13 residues. The chain's CDR3 is CASMGSYNSPLHF. CDR3 coding DNA: TGTGCCAGTATGGGGTCCTATAATTCACCCCTCCACTTT.

By share of the sample, this clone is medium-sized. The chain joins TRBV6-6 to TRBJ1-3; D not resolved. The CDR3 has 16 residues. V lost 2 bases and J lost 0, with 11 bases in between. Per germline, CDR1 MNHNY and CDR2 SVGAGI (reference sequence). CDR3 protein: CASSYPPSFSGNTIYF. Written as DNA, the CDR3 is TGTGCCAGCAGTTACCCCCCGAGTTTCTCTGGAAACACCATATATTTT.

The rearrangement joins TRBV16 to TRBJ2-7; D assignment may be TRBD1 or TRBD2 (5 bases each). V was clipped by 4 bases and J by 3 bases, with 13 bases between them. The CDR3 is made up of 14 amino acids. CDR1 is KGHSY, CDR2 FQNENV, per germline. DNA of the CDR3: TGTGCCAGCAGCCCCCGGGACGGTTACTACGAGCAGTACTTC. It translates to CASSPRDGYYEQYF.